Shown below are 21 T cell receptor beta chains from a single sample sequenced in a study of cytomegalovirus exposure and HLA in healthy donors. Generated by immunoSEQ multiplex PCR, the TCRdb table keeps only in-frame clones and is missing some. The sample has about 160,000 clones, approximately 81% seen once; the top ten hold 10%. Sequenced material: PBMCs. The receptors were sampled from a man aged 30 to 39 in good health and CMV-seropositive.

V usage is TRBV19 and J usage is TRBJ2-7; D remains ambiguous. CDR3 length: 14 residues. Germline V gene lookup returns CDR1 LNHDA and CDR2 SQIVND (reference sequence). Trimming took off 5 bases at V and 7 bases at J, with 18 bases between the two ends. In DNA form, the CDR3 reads TGTGCCAGTAGTCCCCAAGGAGAGTTTAGGGAGCAGTACTTC. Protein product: CASSPQGEFREQYF.

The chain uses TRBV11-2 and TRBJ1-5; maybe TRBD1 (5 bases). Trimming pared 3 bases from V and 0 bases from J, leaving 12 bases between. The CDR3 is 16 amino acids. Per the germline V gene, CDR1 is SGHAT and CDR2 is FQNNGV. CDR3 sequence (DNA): TGTGCCAGCAGCTTCGGGGGTCAGTATAGCAATCAGCCCCAGCATTTT. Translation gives CASSFGGQYSNQPQHF.

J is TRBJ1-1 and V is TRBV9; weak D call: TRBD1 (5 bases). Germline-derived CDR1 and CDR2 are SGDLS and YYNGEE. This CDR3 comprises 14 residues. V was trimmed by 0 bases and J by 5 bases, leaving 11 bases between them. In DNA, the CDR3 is TGTGCCAGCAGCGTAGCACCGGGGGGGACTGAAGCTTTCTTT. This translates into CASSVAPGGTEAFF.

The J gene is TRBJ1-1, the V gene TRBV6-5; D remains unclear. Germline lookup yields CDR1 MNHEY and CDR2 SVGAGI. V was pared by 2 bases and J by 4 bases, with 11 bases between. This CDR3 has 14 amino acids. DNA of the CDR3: TGTGCCAGCAGTTACCGTTCCCGGGGCACTGAAGCTTTCTTT. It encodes CASSYRSRGTEAFF.

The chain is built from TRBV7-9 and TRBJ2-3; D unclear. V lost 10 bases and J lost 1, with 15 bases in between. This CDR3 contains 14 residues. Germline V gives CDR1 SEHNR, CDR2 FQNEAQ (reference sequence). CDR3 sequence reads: CANSIGAGTDTQYF. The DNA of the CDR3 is TGTGCCAATTCGATAGGCGCGGGCACAGATACGCAGTATTTT.

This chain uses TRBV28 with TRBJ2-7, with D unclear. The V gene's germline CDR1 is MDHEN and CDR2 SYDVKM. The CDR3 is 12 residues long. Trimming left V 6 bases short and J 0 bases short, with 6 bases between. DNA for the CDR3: TGTGCCAGCAGCTATAGCTCCTACGAGCAGTACTTC. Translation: CASSYSSYEQYF.

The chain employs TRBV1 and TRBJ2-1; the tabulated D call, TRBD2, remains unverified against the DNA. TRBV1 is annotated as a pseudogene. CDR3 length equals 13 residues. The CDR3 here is CTSSHGISNEQFF. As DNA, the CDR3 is TGCACCAGCAGCCACGGGATTTCCAATGAGCAGTTCTTC.

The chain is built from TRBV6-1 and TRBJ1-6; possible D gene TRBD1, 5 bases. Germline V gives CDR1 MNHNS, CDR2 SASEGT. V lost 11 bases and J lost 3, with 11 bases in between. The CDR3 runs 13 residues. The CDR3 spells CASRQYYNSPLHF. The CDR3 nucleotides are TGTGCCTCCCGACAGTACTATAATTCACCCCTCCACTTT.

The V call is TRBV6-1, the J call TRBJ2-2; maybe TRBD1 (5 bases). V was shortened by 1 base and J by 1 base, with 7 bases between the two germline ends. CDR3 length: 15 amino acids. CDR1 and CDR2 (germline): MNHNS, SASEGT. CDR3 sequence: CASSEEGQNTGELFF. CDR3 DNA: TGTGCCAGCAGTGAAGAGGGGCAGAACACCGGGGAGCTGTTTTTT.

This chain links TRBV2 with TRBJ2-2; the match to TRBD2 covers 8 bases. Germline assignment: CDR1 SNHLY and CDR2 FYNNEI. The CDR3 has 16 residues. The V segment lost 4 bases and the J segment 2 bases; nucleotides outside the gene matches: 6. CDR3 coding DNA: TGTGCCAGCAGTGCCAGCGGGAGACTAAACACCGGGGAGCTGTTTTTT. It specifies CASSASGRLNTGELFF.

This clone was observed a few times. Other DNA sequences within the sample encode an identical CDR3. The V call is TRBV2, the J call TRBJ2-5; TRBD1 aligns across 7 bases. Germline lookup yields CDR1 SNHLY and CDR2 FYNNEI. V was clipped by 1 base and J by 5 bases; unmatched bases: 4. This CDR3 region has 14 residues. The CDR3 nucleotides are TGTGCCAGCAGTGAAGACAGGGGTGGGGAGACCCAGTACTTC. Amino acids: CASSEDRGGETQYF.

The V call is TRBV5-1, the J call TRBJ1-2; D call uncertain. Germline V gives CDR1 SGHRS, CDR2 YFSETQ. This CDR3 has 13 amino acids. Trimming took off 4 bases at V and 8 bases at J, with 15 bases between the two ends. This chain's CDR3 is CASSPTDNGGYTF. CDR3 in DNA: TGCGCCAGCAGCCCTACAGATAATGGGGGCTACACCTTC.

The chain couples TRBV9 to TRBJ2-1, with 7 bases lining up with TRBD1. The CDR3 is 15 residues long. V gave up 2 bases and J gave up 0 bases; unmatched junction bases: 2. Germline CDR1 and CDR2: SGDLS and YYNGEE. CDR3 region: CASSVRDSSYNEQFF. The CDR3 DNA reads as TGTGCCAGCAGCGTCCGGGACAGCTCCTACAATGAGCAGTTCTTC.

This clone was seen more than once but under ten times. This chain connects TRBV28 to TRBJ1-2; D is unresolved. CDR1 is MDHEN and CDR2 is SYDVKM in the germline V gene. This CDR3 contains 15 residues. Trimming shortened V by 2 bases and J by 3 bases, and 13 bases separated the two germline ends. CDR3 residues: CASSLTRGVDYGYTF. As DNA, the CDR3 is TGTGCCAGCAGTTTAACCCGGGGAGTCGACTATGGCTACACCTTC.

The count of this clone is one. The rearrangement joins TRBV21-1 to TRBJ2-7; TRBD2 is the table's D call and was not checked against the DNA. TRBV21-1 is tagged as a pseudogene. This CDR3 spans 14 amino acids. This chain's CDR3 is CASSKAPGSYEQYF. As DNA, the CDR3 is TGTGCCAGCAGCAAAGCGCCCGGTTCCTACGAGCAGTACTTC.

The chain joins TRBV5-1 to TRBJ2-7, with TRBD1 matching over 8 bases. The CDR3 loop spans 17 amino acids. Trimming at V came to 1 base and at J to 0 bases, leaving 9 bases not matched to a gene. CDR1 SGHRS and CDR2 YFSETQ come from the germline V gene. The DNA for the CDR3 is TGCGCCAGCAGCTTGACCCGGACAGGGACGGGCTCCTACGAGCAGTACTTC. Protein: CASSLTRTGTGSYEQYF.

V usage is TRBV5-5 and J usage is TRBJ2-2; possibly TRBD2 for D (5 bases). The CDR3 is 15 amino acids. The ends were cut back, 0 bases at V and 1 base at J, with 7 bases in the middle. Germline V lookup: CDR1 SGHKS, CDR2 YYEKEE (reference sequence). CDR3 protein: CASSLVGVNTGELFF. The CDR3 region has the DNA TGTGCCAGCAGCTTGGTGGGAGTGAACACCGGGGAGCTGTTTTTT.

The CDR3 here is CASSSGTGLEKLFF. As DNA, the CDR3 is TGTGCCAGCAGCTCCGGGACAGGGCTTGAAAAACTGTTTTTT. The chain couples TRBV7-8 to TRBJ1-4, with 9 bases that match TRBD1. Germline assignment: CDR1 SGHVS and CDR2 FQNEAQ. The CDR3 runs to 14 residues. Trimming at V came to 4 bases and at J to 7 bases, leaving 4 bases not matched to a gene.

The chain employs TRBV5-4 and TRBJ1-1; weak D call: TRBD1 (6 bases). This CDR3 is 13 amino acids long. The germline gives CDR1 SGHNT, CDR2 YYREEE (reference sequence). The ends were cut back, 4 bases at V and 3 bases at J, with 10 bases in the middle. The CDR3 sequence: CASSSGGYTEAFF. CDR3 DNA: TGTGCCAGCAGCAGCGGGGGCTACACTGAAGCTTTCTTT.

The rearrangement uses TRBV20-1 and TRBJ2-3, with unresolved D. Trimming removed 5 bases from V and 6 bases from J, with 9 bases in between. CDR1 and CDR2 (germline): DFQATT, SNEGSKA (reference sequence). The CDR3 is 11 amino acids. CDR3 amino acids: CSAGPRDTQYF. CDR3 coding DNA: TGCAGTGCTGGTCCCCGGGATACGCAGTATTTT.

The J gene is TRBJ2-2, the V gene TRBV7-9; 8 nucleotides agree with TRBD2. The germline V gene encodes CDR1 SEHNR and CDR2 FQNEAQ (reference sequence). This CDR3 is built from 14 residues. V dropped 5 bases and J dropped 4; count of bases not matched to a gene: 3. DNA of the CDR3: TGTGCCAGCAGCCTTACTAGCGGCACCGGGGAGCTGTTTTTT. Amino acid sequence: CASSLTSGTGELFF.